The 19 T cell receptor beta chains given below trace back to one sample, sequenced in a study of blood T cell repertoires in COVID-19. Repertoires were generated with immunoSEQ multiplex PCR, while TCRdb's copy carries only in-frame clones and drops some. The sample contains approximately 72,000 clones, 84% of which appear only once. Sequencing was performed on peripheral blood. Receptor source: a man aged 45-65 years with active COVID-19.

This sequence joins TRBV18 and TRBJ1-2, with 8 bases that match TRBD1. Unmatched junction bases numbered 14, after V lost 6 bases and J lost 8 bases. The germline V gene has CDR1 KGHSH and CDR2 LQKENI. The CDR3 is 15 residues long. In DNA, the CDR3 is TGTGCCAGCTCCCTATTAGACAGGGGATCTTACGGCTACACCTTC. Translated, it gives CASSLLDRGSYGYTF.

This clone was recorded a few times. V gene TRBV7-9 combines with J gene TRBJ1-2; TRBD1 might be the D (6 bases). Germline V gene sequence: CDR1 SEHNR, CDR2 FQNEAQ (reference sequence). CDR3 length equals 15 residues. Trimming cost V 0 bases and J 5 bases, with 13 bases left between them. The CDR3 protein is CASSLAWTDLYGYTF. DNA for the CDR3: TGTGCCAGCAGCTTAGCGTGGACAGACCTTTATGGCTACACCTTC. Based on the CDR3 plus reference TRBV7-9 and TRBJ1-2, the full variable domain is DTGVSQNPRHKITKRGQNVTFRCDPISEHNRLYWYRQTLGQGPEFLTYFQNEAQLEKSRLLSDRFSAERPKGSFSTLEIQRTEQGDSAMYLCASSLAWTDLYGYTFGSGTRLTVV.

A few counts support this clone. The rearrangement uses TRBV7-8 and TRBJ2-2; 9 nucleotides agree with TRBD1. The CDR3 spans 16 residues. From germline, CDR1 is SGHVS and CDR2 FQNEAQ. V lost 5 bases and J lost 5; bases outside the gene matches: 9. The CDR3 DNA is TGTGCCAGCAGCCCAAGAGACAGGGGGAGAACCGGGGAGCTGTTTTTT. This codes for CASSPRDRGRTGELFF.

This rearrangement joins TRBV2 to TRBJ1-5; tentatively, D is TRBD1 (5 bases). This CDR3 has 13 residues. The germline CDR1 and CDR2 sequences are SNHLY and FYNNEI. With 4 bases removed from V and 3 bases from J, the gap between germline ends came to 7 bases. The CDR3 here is CASSGQSNQPQHF. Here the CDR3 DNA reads TGTGCCAGCAGTGGACAGTCCAATCAGCCCCAGCATTTT.

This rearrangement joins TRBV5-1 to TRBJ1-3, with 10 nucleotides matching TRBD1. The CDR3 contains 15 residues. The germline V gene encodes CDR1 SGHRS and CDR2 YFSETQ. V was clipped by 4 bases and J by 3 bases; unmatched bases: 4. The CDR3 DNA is TGCGCCAGCAGCGGCGGGACAGGGGATGGAAACACCATATATTTT. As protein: CASSGGTGDGNTIYF.

The CDR3 DNA sequence: TGTGCCAGCAGCCTCGGACAGCTATACAATGAGCAGTTCTTC. It translates to CASSLGQLYNEQFF. The genes are TRBV27 and TRBJ2-1, with D possibly being TRBD1 (6 bases). This CDR3 comprises 14 residues. Germline V gives CDR1 MNHEY, CDR2 SMNVEV (reference sequence). Deletions cut 6 bases from V and 4 bases from J, with 13 bases between.

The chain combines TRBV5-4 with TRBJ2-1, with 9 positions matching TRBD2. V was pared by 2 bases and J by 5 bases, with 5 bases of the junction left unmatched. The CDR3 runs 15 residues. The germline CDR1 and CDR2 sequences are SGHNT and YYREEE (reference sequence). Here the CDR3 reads CASSFGTSLNNEQFF. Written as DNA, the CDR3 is TGTGCCAGCAGCTTCGGGACTAGCCTAAACAATGAGCAGTTCTTC.

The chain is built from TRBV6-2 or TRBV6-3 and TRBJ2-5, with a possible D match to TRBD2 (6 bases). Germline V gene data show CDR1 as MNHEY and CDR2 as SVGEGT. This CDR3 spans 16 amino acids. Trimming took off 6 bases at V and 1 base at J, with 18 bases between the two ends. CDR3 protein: CASSSYKLAIQETQYF. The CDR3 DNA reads TGTGCCAGCAGCTCCTATAAGCTAGCGATCCAAGAGACCCAGTACTTC.

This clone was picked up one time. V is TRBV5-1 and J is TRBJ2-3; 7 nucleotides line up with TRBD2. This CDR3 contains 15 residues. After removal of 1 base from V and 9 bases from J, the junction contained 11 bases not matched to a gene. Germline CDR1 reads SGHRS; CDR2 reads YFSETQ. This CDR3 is CASSLSGAPGETQYF. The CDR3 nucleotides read TGCGCCAGCAGCTTGAGCGGGGCCCCCGGCGAGACGCAGTATTTT.

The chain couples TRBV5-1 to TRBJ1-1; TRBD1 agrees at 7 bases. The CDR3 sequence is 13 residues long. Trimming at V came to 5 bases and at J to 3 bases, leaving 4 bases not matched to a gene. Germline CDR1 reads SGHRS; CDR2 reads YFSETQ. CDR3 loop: CASSFTGDTEAFF. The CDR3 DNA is TGCGCCAGCAGTTTTACAGGGGACACTGAAGCTTTCTTT.

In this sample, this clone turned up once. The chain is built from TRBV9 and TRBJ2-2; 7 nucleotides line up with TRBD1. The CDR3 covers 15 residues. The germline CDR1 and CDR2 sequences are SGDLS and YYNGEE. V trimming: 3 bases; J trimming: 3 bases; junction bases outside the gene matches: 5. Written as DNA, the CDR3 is TGTGCCAGCAGCGCCCGGGACAGTTACACCGGGGAGCTGTTTTTT. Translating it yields CASSARDSYTGELFF.

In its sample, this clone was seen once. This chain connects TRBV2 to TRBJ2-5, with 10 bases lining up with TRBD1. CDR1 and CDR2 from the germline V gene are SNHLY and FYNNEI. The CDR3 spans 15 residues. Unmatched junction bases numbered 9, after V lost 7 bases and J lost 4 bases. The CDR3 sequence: CASNEGGQGRETQYF. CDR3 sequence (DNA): TGTGCCAGCAACGAGGGGGGACAGGGGAGAGAGACCCAGTACTTC.

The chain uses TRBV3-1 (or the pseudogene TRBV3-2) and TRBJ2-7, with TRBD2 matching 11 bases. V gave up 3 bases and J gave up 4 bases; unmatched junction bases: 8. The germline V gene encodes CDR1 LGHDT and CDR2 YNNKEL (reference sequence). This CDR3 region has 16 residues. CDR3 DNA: TGTGCCAGCAGCCACCGGACTAGCGGGTGGGTGTACGAGCAGTACTTC. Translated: CASSHRTSGWVYEQYF.

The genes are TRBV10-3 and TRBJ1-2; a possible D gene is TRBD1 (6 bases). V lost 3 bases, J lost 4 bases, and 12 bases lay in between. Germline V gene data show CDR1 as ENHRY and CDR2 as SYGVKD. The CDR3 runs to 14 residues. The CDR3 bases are TGTGCCATCAGTGAATTTGGGGGCGCCTATGGCTACACCTTC. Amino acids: CAISEFGGAYGYTF.

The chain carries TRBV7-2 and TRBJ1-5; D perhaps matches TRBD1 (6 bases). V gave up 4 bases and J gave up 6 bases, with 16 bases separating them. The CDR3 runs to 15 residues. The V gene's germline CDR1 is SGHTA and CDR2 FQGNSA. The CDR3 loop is CASSSGGRVGQPQHF. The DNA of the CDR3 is TGTGCCAGCAGCTCCGGGGGGCGGGTTGGTCAGCCCCAGCATTTT.

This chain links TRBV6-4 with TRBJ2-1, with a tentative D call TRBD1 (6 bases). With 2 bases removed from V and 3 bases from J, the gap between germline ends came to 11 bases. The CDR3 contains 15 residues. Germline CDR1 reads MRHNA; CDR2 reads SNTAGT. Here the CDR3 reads CASSDEGQNYNEQFF. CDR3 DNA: TGTGCCAGCAGTGACGAAGGACAGAACTACAATGAGCAGTTCTTC.

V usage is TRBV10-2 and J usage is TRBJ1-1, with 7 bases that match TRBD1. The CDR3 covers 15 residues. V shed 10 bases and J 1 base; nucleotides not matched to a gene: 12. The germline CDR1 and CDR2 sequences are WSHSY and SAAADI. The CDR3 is CATQAQGVQNTEAFF. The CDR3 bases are TGCGCCACCCAGGCGCAGGGGGTTCAGAACACTGAAGCTTTCTTT.

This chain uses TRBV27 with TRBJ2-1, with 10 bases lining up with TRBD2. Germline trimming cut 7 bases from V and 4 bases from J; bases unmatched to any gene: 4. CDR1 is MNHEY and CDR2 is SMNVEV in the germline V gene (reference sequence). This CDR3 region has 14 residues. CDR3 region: CASMVLAGYNEQFF. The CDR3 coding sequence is TGTGCCAGCATGGTACTAGCGGGATACAATGAGCAGTTCTTC.

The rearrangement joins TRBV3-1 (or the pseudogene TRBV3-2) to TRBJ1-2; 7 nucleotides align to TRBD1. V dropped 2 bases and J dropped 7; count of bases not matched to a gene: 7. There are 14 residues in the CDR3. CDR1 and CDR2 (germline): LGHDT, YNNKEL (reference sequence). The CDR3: CASSQTTGESGYTF. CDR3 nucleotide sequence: TGTGCCAGCAGCCAAACTACAGGGGAGAGTGGCTACACCTTC.